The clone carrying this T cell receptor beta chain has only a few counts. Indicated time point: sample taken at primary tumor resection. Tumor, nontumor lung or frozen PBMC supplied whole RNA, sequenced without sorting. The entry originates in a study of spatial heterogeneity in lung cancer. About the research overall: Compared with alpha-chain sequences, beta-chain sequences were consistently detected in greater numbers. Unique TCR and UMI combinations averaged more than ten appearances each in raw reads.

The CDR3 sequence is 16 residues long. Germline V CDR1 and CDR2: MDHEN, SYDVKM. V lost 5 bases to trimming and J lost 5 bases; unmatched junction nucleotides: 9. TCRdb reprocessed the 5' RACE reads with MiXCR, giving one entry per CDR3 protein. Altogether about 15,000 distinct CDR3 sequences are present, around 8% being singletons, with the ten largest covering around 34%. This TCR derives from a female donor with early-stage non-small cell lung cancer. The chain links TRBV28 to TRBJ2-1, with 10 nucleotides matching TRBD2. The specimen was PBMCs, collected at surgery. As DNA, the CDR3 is TGTGCCAGCAGTCCATCCGGGACTAGCGTCGACAATGAGCAGTTCTTC. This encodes CASSPSGTSVDNEQFF.